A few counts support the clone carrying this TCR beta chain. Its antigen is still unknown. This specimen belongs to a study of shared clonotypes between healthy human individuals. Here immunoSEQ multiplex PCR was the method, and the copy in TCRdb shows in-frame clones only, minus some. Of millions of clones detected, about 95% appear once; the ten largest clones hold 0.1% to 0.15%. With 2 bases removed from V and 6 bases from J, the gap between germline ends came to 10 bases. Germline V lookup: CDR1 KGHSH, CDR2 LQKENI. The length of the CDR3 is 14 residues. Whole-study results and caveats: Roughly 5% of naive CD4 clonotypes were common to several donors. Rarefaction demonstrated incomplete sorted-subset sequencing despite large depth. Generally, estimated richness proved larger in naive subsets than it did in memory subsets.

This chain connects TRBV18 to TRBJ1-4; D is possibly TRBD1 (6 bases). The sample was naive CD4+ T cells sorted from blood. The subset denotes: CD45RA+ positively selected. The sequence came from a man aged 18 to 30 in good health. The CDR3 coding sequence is TGTGCCAGCTCACCATCGTACAGGGATGAAAAACTGTTTTTT. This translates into CASSPSYRDEKLFF.